This TCR beta chain comes out of a study of cytomegalovirus exposure and HLA in healthy donors. Overall study results and limits: As a later analysis showed, a missense DCLRE1C variant was linked to trimming of TCR beta V- and J-genes. When analyzed later, the rates of TCR association showed variation by HLA locus, with DRB1 the most and HLA-C the fewest. Three of the chains that were CMV-associated were confirmed in vitro to be specific for CMV antigens. A list of 150 to 200 TCR beta chains associated with cytomegalovirus was given.

The PCR employed 60 Vbeta primers together with 13 Jbeta primers. Profiling relied on immunoSEQ multiplex PCR, and the TCRdb table lists in-frame clones only, not all of them. Among 150,000 to 200,000 clones listed, around 80% were seen once. On this clone itself: Antigen unknown.

The CDR3 sequence is 16 residues long. The germline V and J ends were trimmed by 0 bases and 2 bases, with 13 bases remaining between them. Germline V CDR1 and CDR2: MDHEN, SYDVKM. The sequence was collected from a man aged 25-45 years in good health and CMV-seropositive. V and J are TRBV28 and TRBJ1-2, with a tentative D call TRBD1 (5 bases). Sequenced: PBMCs. CDR3 nucleotide sequence: TGTGCCAGCAGTTTATGGGGGGGGGAATCAAACTATGGCTACACCTTC. Translating it yields CASSLWGGESNYGYTF.